These 27 T cell receptor beta chains were all obtained from the same sample, sequenced in a study of cytomegalovirus exposure and HLA in healthy donors. The repertoire was sequenced with immunoSEQ multiplex PCR; TCRdb's copy has only in-frame clones and lacks some. Of approximately 82,000 clones detected, around 95% appear once; the ten largest clones hold 0.69%. The material sequenced was PBMCs. The receptors were gathered from a woman younger than 35 in good health and CMV-seronegative.

The CDR3 reads CSVEALASKTQYF. The DNA of the CDR3 is TGCAGCGTTGAGGCCCTAGCGAGCAAGACCCAGTACTTC. V gene TRBV29-1 combines with J gene TRBJ2-5, with a possible D match to TRBD2 (6 bases). V was cut by 3 bases and J by 6 bases, with 14 bases left in between. In germline, CDR1 is SQVTM, CDR2 ANQGSEA. This CDR3 spans 13 amino acids.

The chain uses TRBV13 and TRBJ2-1; D is unclear. The CDR3 sequence is 12 residues long. Germline V gene lookup returns CDR1 PRHDT and CDR2 FYEKMQ (reference sequence). Between the trimmed V and J ends, which lost 5 bases and 12 bases, there was a span of 14 bases. The CDR3 region has the DNA TGTGCCAGCAGCGCCCTCGGCGGAAGGCAGTTCTTC. As protein: CASSALGGRQFF. The variable domain in full, completed from reference TRBV13 and TRBJ2-1, reads AAGVIQSPRHLIKEKRETATLKCYPIPRHDTVYWYQQGPGQDPQFLISFYEKMQSDKGSIPDRFSAQQFSDYHSELNMSSLELGDSALYFCASSALGGRQFFGPGTRLTVL.

The chain uses TRBV15 and TRBJ2-7; 7 nucleotides align to TRBD1. The CDR3 runs 16 residues. The V gene end was trimmed by 5 bases and the J gene end by 6 bases; junction bases not matched to a gene: 16. The germline V gene encodes CDR1 LNHNV and CDR2 YYDKDF (reference sequence). The CDR3 DNA follows: TGTGCCACCAGCTTCCCGACTGACAGGGTTCGAGGCGAGCAGTACTTC. Its protein is CATSFPTDRVRGEQYF.

The chain links TRBV6-6 to TRBJ2-3; 9 bases fit TRBD2. The germline V gene has CDR1 MNHNY and CDR2 SVGAGI (reference sequence). The CDR3 runs 13 residues. V lost 11 bases, J lost 7 bases, and 10 bases stayed unmatched. In DNA form, the CDR3 reads TGTGCCGGCTCTAGCGGGAATGAAAATACGCAGTATTTT. Protein sequence: CAGSSGNENTQYF.

The chain combines TRBV9 with TRBJ2-5, with D possibly matching TRBD2 (6 bases). Deletions cut 3 bases from V and 2 bases from J, with 8 bases between. From germline, CDR1 is SGDLS and CDR2 YYNGEE. This CDR3 region has 13 residues. The CDR3 DNA reads TGTGCCAGCAGCGGGGACTTGCAAGAGACCCAGTACTTC. This translates into CASSGDLQETQYF. Filled out from reference TRBV9 and TRBJ2-5, the complete variable domain reads DSGVTQTPKHLITATGQRVTLRCSPRSGDLSVYWYQQSLDQGLQFLIQYYNGEERAKGNILERFSAQQFPDLHSELNLSSLELGDSALYFCASSGDLQETQYFGPGTRLLVL.

The CDR3 loop is CSVEPTDRGDPYEQYF. The CDR3 DNA reads as TGCAGCGTTGAACCAACAGACAGGGGCGATCCCTACGAGCAGTACTTC. This chain links TRBV29-1 with TRBJ2-7; the match to TRBD1 covers 8 bases. The V segment lost 2 bases and the J segment 2 bases; nucleotides outside the gene matches: 11. Germline CDR1 reads SQVTM; CDR2 reads ANQGSEA. This CDR3 spans 16 amino acids.

The gene calls are TRBV10-3 and TRBJ1-3; 8 positions match TRBD1. The CDR3 loop spans 12 amino acids. V was pared by 9 bases and J by 11 bases, with 9 bases of the junction left unmatched. Germline-derived CDR1 and CDR2 are ENHRY and SYGVKD. The CDR3 here is CAIGQGSTSIYF. The CDR3 bases are TGTGCCATTGGACAGGGCTCTACCTCCATATATTTT.

This chain joins TRBV7-2 and TRBJ2-2, with no clear D. The CDR3 is 16 amino acids. The germline gives CDR1 SGHTA, CDR2 FQGNSA. V was clipped by 1 base and J by 0 bases, with 9 bases between them. CDR3 sequence: CASSLVYGPNTGELFF. Written as DNA, the CDR3 is TGTGCCAGCAGCTTAGTCTACGGTCCGAACACCGGGGAGCTGTTTTTT.

V and J are TRBV4-1 and TRBJ2-7; 9 nucleotides agree with TRBD1. The CDR3 consists of 16 residues. Germline V CDR1 and CDR2: MGHRA, YSYEKL. V lost 3 bases to trimming and J lost 3 bases; unmatched junction nucleotides: 9. The CDR3 DNA is TGCGCCAGCAGCCATGGGGCCGGGACAGGGATCTACGAGCAGTACTTC. Translated: CASSHGAGTGIYEQYF.

V is TRBV19 and J is TRBJ1-4; TRBD1 agrees at 8 bases. Trimming at V came to 7 bases and at J to 6 bases, leaving 1 base not matched to a gene. The CDR3 runs to 12 residues. Germline V gives CDR1 LNHDA, CDR2 SQIVND (reference sequence). For the CDR3, the DNA is TGTGCCAGTAACAGGGGGGATGAAAAACTGTTTTTT. Translated, it gives CASNRGDEKLFF.

V usage is TRBV19 and J usage is TRBJ2-5; D not resolved. CDR1 and CDR2 from the germline V gene are LNHDA and SQIVND (reference sequence). There are 13 residues in the CDR3. Trimming pared 6 bases from V and 5 bases from J, leaving 13 bases between. CDR3 coding DNA: TGTGCCAGTAGCGTCCACGGGTCCGAGACCCAGTACTTC. Encoded protein: CASSVHGSETQYF. Filled out from reference TRBV19 and TRBJ2-5, the complete variable domain reads DGGITQSPKYLFRKEGQNVTLSCEQNLNHDAMYWYRQDPGQGLRLIYYSQIVNDFQKGDIAEGYSVSREKKESFPLTVTSAQKNPTAFYLCASSVHGSETQYFGPGTRLLVL.

This sequence joins TRBV19 and TRBJ2-1; 9 positions agree with TRBD2. After removal of 1 base from V and 0 bases from J, the junction contained 7 bases not matched to a gene. CDR1 is LNHDA and CDR2 is SQIVND in the germline V gene (reference sequence). The CDR3 extends over 18 amino acids. This chain's CDR3 is CASSIAGTSRSSYNEQFF. The DNA for the CDR3 is TGTGCCAGTAGTATAGCCGGGACTAGCAGGAGCTCCTACAATGAGCAGTTCTTC. Full variable domain (outside the CDR3, taken from reference TRBV19 and TRBJ2-1): DGGITQSPKYLFRKEGQNVTLSCEQNLNHDAMYWYRQDPGQGLRLIYYSQIVNDFQKGDIAEGYSVSREKKESFPLTVTSAQKNPTAFYLCASSIAGTSRSSYNEQFFGPGTRLTVL.

The sample holds many counts of this clone. The rearrangement links TRBV7-2 to TRBJ2-7; no clear D gene. V was pared by 5 bases and J by 3 bases, with 5 bases between. Germline CDR1 is SGHTA and CDR2 is FQGNSA. This CDR3 spans 11 amino acids. The CDR3 region is CASSDNYEQYF. The CDR3 DNA sequence: TGTGCCAGCAGCGACAACTACGAGCAGTACTTC.

CDR3 DNA: TGCGCCAGCAGCCAAGATGGCATCGGGTCTGCCTACGAGCAGTACTTC. This translates into CASSQDGIGSAYEQYF. J is TRBJ2-7 and V is TRBV4-3; D gene ambiguous. CDR3 length: 16 residues. CDR1 is LGHNA, CDR2 YSLEER, per germline. Trimming cost V 0 bases and J 2 bases, with 14 bases left between them.

This clone is a singleton in its sample. The chain carries TRBV6-5 and TRBJ2-1; D ambiguous. The CDR3 runs 11 residues. Trimming removed 1 base at V and 9 bases at J, with 4 bases between. In germline, CDR1 is MNHEY, CDR2 SVGAGI. CDR3 region: CASSYYSEQFF. CDR3 nucleotides: TGTGCCAGCAGTTACTATAGTGAGCAGTTCTTC.

This chain links TRBV5-1 with TRBJ1-1; D gene unclear. The CDR3 extends over 15 amino acids. Trimming took 0 bases from V and 2 from J, leaving 11 bases between them. Germline V lookup: CDR1 SGHRS, CDR2 YFSETQ. CDR3 in DNA: TGCGCCAGCAGCTTGGTTTACGCGGGTAACACTGAAGCTTTCTTT. It translates to CASSLVYAGNTEAFF. Full variable domain (remainder filled in from reference TRBV5-1 and TRBJ1-1): KAGVTQTPRYLIKTRGQQVTLSCSPISGHRSVSWYQQTPGQGLQFLFEYFSETQRNKGNFPGRFSGRQFSNSRSEMNVSTLELGDSALYLCASSLVYAGNTEAFFGQGTRLTVV.

The J gene is TRBJ2-5, the V gene TRBV11-2; 7 bases are shared with TRBD1. The CDR3 has 14 residues. Germline CDR1 SGHAT, CDR2 FQNNGV. Unmatched junction bases numbered 5, after V lost 5 bases and J lost 2 bases. The CDR3 sequence: CASSPEGQQETQYF. The CDR3 DNA is TGTGCCAGCAGCCCCGAGGGACAGCAAGAGACCCAGTACTTC.

This clone showed up just once. The chain recombines TRBV9 with TRBJ1-3; 7 positions agree with TRBD1. Per germline, CDR1 SGDLS and CDR2 YYNGEE. The V and J ends lost 3 bases and 3 bases, in that order; junction bases with no gene match: 9. The CDR3 has 16 amino acids. CDR3 in DNA: TGTGCCAGCAGCGCCTTACAGGGGATGGGTGGAAACACCATATATTTT. This gives the protein CASSALQGMGGNTIYF.

The chain employs TRBV30 and TRBJ2-7; 9 bases fit TRBD2. J lost 4 bases, V lost 4 bases, and 5 bases had no gene match. CDR1 and CDR2 from the germline V gene are GTSNPN and SVGIG (reference sequence). This CDR3 region has 13 residues. This CDR3 is CAWTGTSPYEQYF. The CDR3 DNA reads TGTGCCTGGACCGGGACTAGCCCTTACGAGCAGTACTTC.

V is TRBV7-9 and J is TRBJ1-2; tentative D call: TRBD1 (6 bases). Germline CDR1 SEHNR, CDR2 FQNEAQ (reference sequence). This CDR3 region has 13 residues. V was trimmed by 5 bases and J by 6 bases, leaving 13 bases between them. CDR3: CASSRVNRDGYTF. DNA for the CDR3: TGTGCCAGCAGCCGAGTCAACAGGGATGGCTACACCTTC.

This chain uses TRBV5-8 with TRBJ2-1; D is possibly TRBD1 (6 bases). Looked up from germline, CDR1 is SGHTS and CDR2 is YDEGEE. The CDR3 totals 18 residues. The V end was cut by 8 bases, the J end by 0 bases, with 24 bases between. In DNA, the CDR3 is TGTGCCAGTCTAGGGGGTCAATGGGGTTGGAGCTCCTACAATGAGCAGTTCTTC. This gives the protein CASLGGQWGWSSYNEQFF.

A single count supports this clone. CDR3 protein: CASSLASGNTGELFF. For the CDR3, the DNA is TGTGCCAGCAGTTTGGCTAGCGGGAACACCGGGGAGCTGTTTTTT. The chain uses TRBV27 and TRBJ2-2; 7 bases fit TRBD2. Germline CDR1 and CDR2: MNHEY and SMNVEV (reference sequence). V lost 3 bases to trimming and J lost 1 base; unmatched junction nucleotides: 2. This CDR3 has 15 residues.

This sequence joins TRBV27 and TRBJ2-5, with D perhaps matching TRBD1 (5 bases). The V end was cut by 6 bases, the J end by 5 bases, with 19 bases between. Per the germline V gene, CDR1 is MNHEY and CDR2 is SMNVEV (reference sequence). The CDR3 contains 15 residues. The CDR3 here is CASRRGTSHGETQYF. The CDR3 DNA reads TGTGCCAGCAGAAGGGGCACATCCCACGGGGAGACCCAGTACTTC.

The V gene is TRBV10-1, the J gene TRBJ2-3; 9 nucleotides align to TRBD2. Per germline, CDR1 WNHNN and CDR2 SYGVQD (reference sequence). The CDR3 has 16 amino acids. V shed 10 bases, J shed 4 bases, and the junction held 15 bases outside the gene matches. The CDR3 spells CATSEVASGIPDTQYF. CDR3 sequence (DNA): TGCGCCACCTCGGAGGTGGCTAGCGGGATCCCAGATACGCAGTATTTT.

CDR3 sequence: CASSLWGGGENQPQHF. CDR3 coding DNA: TGTGCCAGCAGCTTATGGGGTGGGGGGGAGAATCAGCCCCAGCATTTT. V gene TRBV7-2 combines with J gene TRBJ1-5, with a tentative D call TRBD1 (5 bases). Trimming cost V 2 bases and J 4 bases, with 15 bases left between them. Germline lookup yields CDR1 SGHTA and CDR2 FQGNSA. The CDR3 is 16 amino acids.

The chain uses TRBV7-6 and TRBJ1-3; TRBD1 matches at 11 bases. CDR3 size: 16 residues. Germline V gene data show CDR1 as SGHVS and CDR2 as FNYEAQ. Trimming removed 3 bases from V and 4 bases from J; junction bases left unmatched: 5. CDR3 bases: TGTGCCAGCAGCTTCCAGGGACAGGGGGGCGGAAACACCATATATTTT. Residues: CASSFQGQGGGNTIYF. The full variable domain, rest sourced from reference TRBV7-6 and TRBJ1-3, is GAGVSQSPRYKVTKRGQDVALRCDPISGHVSLYWYRQALGQGPEFLTYFNYEAQQDKSGLPNDRFSAERPEGSISTLTIQRTEQRDSAMYRCASSFQGQGGGNTIYFGEGSWLTVV.

This clone occurred once. The V call is TRBV5-6, the J call TRBJ2-2, with D possibly matching TRBD1 (5 bases). Germline loops: CDR1 SGHDT, CDR2 YYEEEE. The V end was cut by 0 bases, the J end by 0 bases, with 12 bases between. The CDR3 length is 17 residues. The CDR3, as DNA: TGTGCCAGCAGCTTGGGGGGCGTCCTATCGAACACCGGGGAGCTGTTTTTT. It specifies CASSLGGVLSNTGELFF. The full variable domain, completed using reference TRBV5-6 and TRBJ2-2, is DAGVTQSPTHLIKTRGQQVTLRCSPKSGHDTVSWYQQALGQGPQFIFQYYEEEERQRGNFPDRFSGHQFPNYSSELNVNALLLGDSALYLCASSLGGVLSNTGELFFGEGSRLTVL.